Presented here are 6 T cell receptor beta chains from one specimen sequenced in a study of blood T cells in healthy people across ages. Primers used in a second PCR of roughly 7 to 12 cycles were a sample-barcoded 5' primer and a J-beta primer mix. TCRdb re-called the 5' RACE reads through MiXCR, storing one row per CDR3 protein. The sample shows under 850,000 distinct CDR3 sequences, roughly 34% of them seen only once. Material for sequencing was blood. These receptor sequences come from a man aged 18 to 30 in good health.

In its sample, this clonotype was seen a few times. This chain uses TRBV6-6 with TRBJ1-2; weak D call: TRBD1 (5 bases). With 8 bases removed from V and 3 bases from J, the gap between germline ends came to 16 bases. CDR3 length: 14 amino acids. CDR1 and CDR2 (germline): MNHNY, SVGAGI (reference sequence). CDR3 nucleotide sequence: TGTGCCAGCTCCCGGGGGGGAGTTGACTATGGCTACACCTTC. The encoded protein is CASSRGGVDYGYTF.

There are many counts of this clonotype. The genes are TRBV4-3 and TRBJ2-7; D unresolved. The CDR3 contains 14 residues. Deletions cut 0 bases from V and 6 bases from J, with 12 bases between. CDR1 is LGHNA and CDR2 is YSLEER in the germline V gene. CDR3 in amino acids: CASSQDRHPGEQYF. DNA for the CDR3: TGCGCCAGCAGCCAAGATCGTCATCCGGGCGAGCAGTACTTC.

Turning to this clonotype: The junction departs from germline at one end; a sequencing error may be responsible. The chain links TRBV5-1 to TRBJ1-5, with D unclear. Per germline, CDR1 SGHRS and CDR2 YFSETQ. The CDR3 is 15 residues long. The CDR3 is CASSLLGSGNQHQHF. CDR3 DNA: TGCGCCAGCAGCTTGCTGGGATCGGGCAATCAGCACCAGCATTTT.

This clonotype was observed a few times. V gene TRBV12-3 or TRBV12-4 combines with J gene TRBJ2-1, with D possibly TRBD2 on 6 matching bases. Trimming took off 5 bases at V and 6 bases at J, with 14 bases between the two ends. This CDR3 is 14 amino acids long. In DNA, the CDR3 is TGTGCCAGCAGTAGGGGATGGGGAGGCAATGAGCAGTTCTTC. It is translated as CASSRGWGGNEQFF.

For this clonotype: A much bigger clone sits one base away, suggesting this may be a read error. This sequence joins TRBV29-1 and TRBJ2-3; D may correspond to TRBD1 or TRBD2 (5 bases each). Trimming cost V 7 bases and J 1 base, with 15 bases left between them. Germline CDR1 and CDR2: SQVTM and ANQGSEA. The CDR3 covers 14 residues. This CDR3 reads CSATRDRRTDTQYF. The CDR3 nucleotides read TGCAGCGCTACTAGGGACCGTCGCACAGATACGCAGTATTTT.

The rearrangement links TRBV5-1 to TRBJ2-2; 10 nucleotides agree with TRBD1. Germline loops: CDR1 SGHRS, CDR2 YFSETQ. V lost 5 bases and J lost 6; bases outside the gene matches: 4. The CDR3 is 14 amino acids. In nucleotides, the CDR3 is TGCGCCAGCAGACGGGACAGGGGAGCCGGGGAGCTGTTTTTT. Amino acid sequence: CASRRDRGAGELFF.